The T cell receptor (beta chain) under discussion was sequenced for a study of early T cells in non-severe SARS-CoV-2 infection. Study-wide findings and caveats: Matching against VDJdb likely underestimated virus-specific expansions, favoring anti-spike CD8.

This clonotype was observed at least ten times. No antigen is known for it. The CDR3 is 15 residues long. V lost 2 bases to trimming and J lost 3 bases; unmatched junction nucleotides: 6. Per germline, CDR1 SEHNR and CDR2 FQNEAQ (reference sequence). The protocol attached unique molecular identifiers to individual cDNA molecules. TCRdb reprocessed the 5' RACE reads with MiXCR, giving one entry per CDR3 protein. The sample gives about 77,000 distinct CDR3 sequences, 5% of which show up once; 7.3% is in the top ten. The sample consisted of whole blood, taken at baseline. The chain employs TRBV7-9 and TRBJ2-7, with 8 bases that match TRBD2. The source of this sequence is an adult who was a healthcare worker with PCR-confirmed SARS-CoV-2 infection or an uninfected control (not recorded which). The CDR3 bases are TGTGCCAGCAGCTTAAGTAGCGGGATTGACTACGAGCAGTACTTC. Its translation: CASSLSSGIDYEQYF.